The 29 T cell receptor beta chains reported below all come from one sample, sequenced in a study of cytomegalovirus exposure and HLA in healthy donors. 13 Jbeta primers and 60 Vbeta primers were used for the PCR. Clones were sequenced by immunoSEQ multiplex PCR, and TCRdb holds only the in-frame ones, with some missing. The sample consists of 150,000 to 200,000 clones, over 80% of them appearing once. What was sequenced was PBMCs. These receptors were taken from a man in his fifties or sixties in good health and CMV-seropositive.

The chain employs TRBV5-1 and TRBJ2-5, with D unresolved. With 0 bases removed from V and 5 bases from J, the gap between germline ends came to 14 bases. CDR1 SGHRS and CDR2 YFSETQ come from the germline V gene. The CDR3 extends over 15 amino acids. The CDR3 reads CASSLGGYVGETQYF. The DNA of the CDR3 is TGCGCCAGCAGCTTGGGTGGATACGTCGGGGAGACCCAGTACTTC. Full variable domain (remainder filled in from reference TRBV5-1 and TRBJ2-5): KAGVTQTPRYLIKTRGQQVTLSCSPISGHRSVSWYQQTPGQGLQFLFEYFSETQRNKGNFPGRFSGRQFSNSRSEMNVSTLELGDSALYLCASSLGGYVGETQYFGPGTRLLVL.

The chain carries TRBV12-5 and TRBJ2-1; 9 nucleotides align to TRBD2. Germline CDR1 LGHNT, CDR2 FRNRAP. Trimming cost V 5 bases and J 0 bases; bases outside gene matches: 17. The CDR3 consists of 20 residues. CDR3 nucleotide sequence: TGTGCTAGTGGTGCGACTTTACCGGGACTAGCCTCCGCCTCCTACAATGAGCAGTTCTTC. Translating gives CASGATLPGLASASYNEQFF.

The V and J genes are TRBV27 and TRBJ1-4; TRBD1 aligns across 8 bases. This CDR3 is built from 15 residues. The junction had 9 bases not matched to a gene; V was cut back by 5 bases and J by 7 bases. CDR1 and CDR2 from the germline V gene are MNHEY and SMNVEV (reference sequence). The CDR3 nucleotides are TGTGCCAGCAGTGGGCAAGGACAGGGTTTTGAAAAACTGTTTTTT. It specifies CASSGQGQGFEKLFF. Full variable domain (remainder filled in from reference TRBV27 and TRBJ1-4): EAQVTQNPRYLITVTGKKLTVTCSQNMNHEYMSWYRQDPGLGLRQIYYSMNVEVTDKGDVPEGYKVSRKEKRNFPLILESPSPNQTSLYFCASSGQGQGFEKLFFGSGTQLSVL.

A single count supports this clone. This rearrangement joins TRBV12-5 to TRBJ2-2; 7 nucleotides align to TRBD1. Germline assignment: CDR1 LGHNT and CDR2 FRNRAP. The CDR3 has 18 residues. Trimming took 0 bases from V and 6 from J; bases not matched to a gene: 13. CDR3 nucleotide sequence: TGTGCTAGTGGTTTGGTTCGACAGACAGGGTCTAGGTCCGGGGAGCTGTTTTTT. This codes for CASGLVRQTGSRSGELFF. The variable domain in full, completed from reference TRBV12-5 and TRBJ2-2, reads DARVTQTPRHKVTEMGQEVTMRCQPILGHNTVFWYRQTMMQGLELLAYFRNRAPLDDSGMPKDRFSAEMPDATLATLKIQPSEPRDSAVYFCASGLVRQTGSRSGELFFGEGSRLTVL.

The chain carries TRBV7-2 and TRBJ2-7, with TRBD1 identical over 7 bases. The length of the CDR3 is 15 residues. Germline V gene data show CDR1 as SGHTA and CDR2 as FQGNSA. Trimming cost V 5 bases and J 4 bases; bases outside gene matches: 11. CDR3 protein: CASSPTGVPWYEQYF. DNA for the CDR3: TGTGCCAGCAGCCCAACAGGGGTACCTTGGTACGAGCAGTACTTC.

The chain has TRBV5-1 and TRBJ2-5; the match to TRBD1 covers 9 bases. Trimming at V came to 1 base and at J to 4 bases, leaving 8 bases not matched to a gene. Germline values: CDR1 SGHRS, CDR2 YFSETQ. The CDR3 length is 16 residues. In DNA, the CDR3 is TGCGCCAGCAGCTTGAGTCCCGGGACAGGGCTAGAGACCCAGTACTTC. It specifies CASSLSPGTGLETQYF.

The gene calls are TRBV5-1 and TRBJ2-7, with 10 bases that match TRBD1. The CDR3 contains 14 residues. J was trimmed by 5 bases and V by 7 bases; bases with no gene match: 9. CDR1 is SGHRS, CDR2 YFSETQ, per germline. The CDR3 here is CASAPGQGFNEQYF. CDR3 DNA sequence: TGCGCCAGCGCCCCGGGACAGGGGTTCAACGAGCAGTACTTC.

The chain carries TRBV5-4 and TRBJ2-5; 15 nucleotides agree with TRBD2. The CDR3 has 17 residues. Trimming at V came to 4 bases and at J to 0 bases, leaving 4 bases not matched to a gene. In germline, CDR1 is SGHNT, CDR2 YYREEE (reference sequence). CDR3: CASSPGTSGGNQETQYF. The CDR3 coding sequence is TGTGCCAGCAGCCCCGGGACTAGCGGGGGGAACCAAGAGACCCAGTACTTC.

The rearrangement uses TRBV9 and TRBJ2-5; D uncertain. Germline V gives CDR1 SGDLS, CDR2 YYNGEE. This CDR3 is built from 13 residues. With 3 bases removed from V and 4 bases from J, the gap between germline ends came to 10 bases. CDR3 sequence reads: CASSGEVPETQYF. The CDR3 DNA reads TGTGCCAGCAGCGGAGAAGTCCCAGAGACCCAGTACTTC.

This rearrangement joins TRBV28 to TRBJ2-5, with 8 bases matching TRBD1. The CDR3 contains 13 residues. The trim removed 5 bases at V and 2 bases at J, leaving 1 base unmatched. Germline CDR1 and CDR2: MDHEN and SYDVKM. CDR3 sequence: CASSTGGQETQYF. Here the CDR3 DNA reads TGTGCCAGCAGTACAGGGGGACAAGAGACCCAGTACTTC. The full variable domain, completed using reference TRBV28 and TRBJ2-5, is DVKVTQSSRYLVKRTGEKVFLECVQDMDHENMFWYRQDPGLGLRLIYFSYDVKMKEKGDIPEGYSVSREKKERFSLILESASTNQTSMYLCASSTGGQETQYFGPGTRLLVL.

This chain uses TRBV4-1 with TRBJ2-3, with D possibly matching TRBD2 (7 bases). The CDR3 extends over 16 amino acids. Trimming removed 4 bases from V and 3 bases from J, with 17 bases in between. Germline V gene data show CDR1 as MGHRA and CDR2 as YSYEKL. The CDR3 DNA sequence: TGCGCCAGCAGCCTCCTAGGTGGGGGGGCGACAGATACGCAGTATTTT. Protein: CASSLLGGGATDTQYF.

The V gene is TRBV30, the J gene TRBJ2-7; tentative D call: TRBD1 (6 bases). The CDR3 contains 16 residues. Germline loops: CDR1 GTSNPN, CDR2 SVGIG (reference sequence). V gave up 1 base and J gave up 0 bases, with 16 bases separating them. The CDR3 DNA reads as TGTGCCTGGAGTGGTGGGGGACAAATAGACTCCTACGAGCAGTACTTC. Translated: CAWSGGGQIDSYEQYF.

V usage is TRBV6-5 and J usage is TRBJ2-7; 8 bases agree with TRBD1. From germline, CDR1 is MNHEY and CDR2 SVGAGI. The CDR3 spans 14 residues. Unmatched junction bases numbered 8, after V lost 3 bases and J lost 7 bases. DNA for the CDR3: TGTGCCAGCAGTTATTGGACAGGGTCAGGGGAGCAGTACTTC. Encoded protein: CASSYWTGSGEQYF.

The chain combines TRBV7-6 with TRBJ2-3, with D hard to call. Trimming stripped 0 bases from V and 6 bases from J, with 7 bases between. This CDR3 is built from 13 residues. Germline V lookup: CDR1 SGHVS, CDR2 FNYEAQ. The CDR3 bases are TGTGCCAGCAGCTTAGCGTATGTTGATACGCAGTATTTT. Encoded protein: CASSLAYVDTQYF. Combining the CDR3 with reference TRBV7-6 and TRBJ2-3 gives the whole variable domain GAGVSQSPRYKVTKRGQDVALRCDPISGHVSLYWYRQALGQGPEFLTYFNYEAQQDKSGLPNDRFSAERPEGSISTLTIQRTEQRDSAMYRCASSLAYVDTQYFGPGTRLTVL.

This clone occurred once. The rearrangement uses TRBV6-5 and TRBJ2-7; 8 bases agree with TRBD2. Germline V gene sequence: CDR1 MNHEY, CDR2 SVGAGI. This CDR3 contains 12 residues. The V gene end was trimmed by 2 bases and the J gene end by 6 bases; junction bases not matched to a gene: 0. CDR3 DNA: TGTGCCAGCAGTTACGGGACTAGCGAGCAGTACTTC. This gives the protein CASSYGTSEQYF.

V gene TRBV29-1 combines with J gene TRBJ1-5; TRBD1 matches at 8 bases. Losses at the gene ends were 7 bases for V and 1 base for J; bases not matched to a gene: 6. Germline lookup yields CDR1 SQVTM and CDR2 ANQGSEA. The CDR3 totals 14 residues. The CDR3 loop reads CSALTGASNQPQHF. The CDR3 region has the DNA TGCAGCGCCCTGACAGGGGCAAGCAATCAGCCCCAGCATTTT.

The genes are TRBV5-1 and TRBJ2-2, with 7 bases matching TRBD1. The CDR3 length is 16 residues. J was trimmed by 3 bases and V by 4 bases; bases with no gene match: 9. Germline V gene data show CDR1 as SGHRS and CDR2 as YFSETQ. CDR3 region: CASSLPGGYYTGELFF. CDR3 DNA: TGCGCCAGCAGCCTTCCAGGGGGATACTACACCGGGGAGCTGTTTTTT.

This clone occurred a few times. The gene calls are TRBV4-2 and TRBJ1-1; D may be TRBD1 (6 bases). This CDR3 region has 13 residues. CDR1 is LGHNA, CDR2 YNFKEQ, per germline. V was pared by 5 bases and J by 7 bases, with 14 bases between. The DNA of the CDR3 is TGTGCCAGCAGCGCCAGGGGCGAGGGTGAAGCTTTCTTT. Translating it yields CASSARGEGEAFF.

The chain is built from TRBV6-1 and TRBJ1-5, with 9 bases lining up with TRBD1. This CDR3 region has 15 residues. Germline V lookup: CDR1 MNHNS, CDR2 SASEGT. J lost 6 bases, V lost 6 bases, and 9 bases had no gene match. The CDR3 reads CASRPQGAVSQPQHF. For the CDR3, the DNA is TGTGCCAGCAGACCACAGGGGGCAGTAAGTCAGCCCCAGCATTTT.

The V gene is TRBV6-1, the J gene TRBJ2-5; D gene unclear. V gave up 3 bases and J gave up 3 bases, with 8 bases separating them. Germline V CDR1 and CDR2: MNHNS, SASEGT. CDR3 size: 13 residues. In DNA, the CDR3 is TGTGCCAGCAGTGATTGGCGGAAAGAGACCCAGTACTTC. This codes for CASSDWRKETQYF.

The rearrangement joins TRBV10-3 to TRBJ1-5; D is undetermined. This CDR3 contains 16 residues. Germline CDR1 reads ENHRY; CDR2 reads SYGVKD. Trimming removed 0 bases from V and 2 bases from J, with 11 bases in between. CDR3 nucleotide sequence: TGTGCCATCAGTGAGTCAATGGTGAGCGGCAATCAGCCCCAGCATTTT. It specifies CAISESMVSGNQPQHF.

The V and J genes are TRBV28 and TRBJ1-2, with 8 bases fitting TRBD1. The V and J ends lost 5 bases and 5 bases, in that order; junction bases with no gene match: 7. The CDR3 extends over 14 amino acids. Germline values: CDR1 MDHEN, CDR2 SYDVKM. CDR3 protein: CASSPSTGVYGYTF. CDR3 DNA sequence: TGTGCCAGCAGTCCCTCGACAGGGGTTTATGGCTACACCTTC.

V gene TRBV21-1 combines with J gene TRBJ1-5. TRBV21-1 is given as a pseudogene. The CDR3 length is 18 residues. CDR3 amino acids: CASSKVGNGGGVGQPQHF. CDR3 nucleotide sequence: TGTGCCAGCAGCAAAGTCGGGAATGGCGGGGGGGTTGGTCAGCCCCAGCATTTT.

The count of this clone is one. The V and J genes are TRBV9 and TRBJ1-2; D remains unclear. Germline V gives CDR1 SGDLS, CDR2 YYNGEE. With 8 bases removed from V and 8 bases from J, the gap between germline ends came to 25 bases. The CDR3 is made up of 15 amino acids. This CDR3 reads CASRVVQSSSSGYTF. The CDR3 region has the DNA TGTGCCAGTCGGGTTGTTCAGTCTTCGTCATCCGGCTACACCTTC. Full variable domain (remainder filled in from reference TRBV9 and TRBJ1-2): DSGVTQTPKHLITATGQRVTLRCSPRSGDLSVYWYQQSLDQGLQFLIQYYNGEERAKGNILERFSAQQFPDLHSELNLSSLELGDSALYFCASRVVQSSSSGYTFGSGTRLTVV.

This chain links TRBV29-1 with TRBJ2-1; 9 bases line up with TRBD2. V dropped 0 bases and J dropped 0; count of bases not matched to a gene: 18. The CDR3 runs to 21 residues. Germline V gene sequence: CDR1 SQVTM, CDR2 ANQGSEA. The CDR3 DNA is TGCAGCGTTGAAGATGCGGGGGGGACTGCAGCGGGAACGAGCTCCTACAATGAGCAGTTCTTC. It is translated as CSVEDAGGTAAGTSSYNEQFF.

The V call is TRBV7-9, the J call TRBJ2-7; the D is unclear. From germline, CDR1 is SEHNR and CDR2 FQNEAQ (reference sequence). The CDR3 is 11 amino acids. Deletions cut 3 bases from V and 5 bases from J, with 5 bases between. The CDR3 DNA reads TGTGCCAGCAGCTTTTCAGACGAGCAGTACTTC. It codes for CASSFSDEQYF.

The CDR3 nucleotides are TGTGCCATCAGTGAGTCGAATCAGGTGGAACAGCCCCAGCATTTT. This translates into CAISESNQVEQPQHF. The rearrangement joins TRBV10-3 to TRBJ1-5; D remains ambiguous. This CDR3 comprises 15 residues. V lost 0 bases and J 7 bases, leaving 13 bases between the germline ends. Germline V lookup: CDR1 ENHRY, CDR2 SYGVKD.

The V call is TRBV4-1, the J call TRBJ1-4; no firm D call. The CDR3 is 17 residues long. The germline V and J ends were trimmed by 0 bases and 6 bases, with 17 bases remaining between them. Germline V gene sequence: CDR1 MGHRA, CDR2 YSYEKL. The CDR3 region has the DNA TGCGCCAGCAGCCAAGATCCTACGGGGAGAGGTGATGAAAAACTGTTTTTT. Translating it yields CASSQDPTGRGDEKLFF.

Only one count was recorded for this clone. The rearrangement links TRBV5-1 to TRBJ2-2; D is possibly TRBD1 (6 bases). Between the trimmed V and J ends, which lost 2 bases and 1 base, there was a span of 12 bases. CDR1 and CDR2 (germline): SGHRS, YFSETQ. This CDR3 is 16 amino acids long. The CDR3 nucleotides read TGCGCCAGCAGCTTTTTAGCCAGGGGGAACACCGGGGAGCTGTTTTTT. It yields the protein CASSFLARGNTGELFF.